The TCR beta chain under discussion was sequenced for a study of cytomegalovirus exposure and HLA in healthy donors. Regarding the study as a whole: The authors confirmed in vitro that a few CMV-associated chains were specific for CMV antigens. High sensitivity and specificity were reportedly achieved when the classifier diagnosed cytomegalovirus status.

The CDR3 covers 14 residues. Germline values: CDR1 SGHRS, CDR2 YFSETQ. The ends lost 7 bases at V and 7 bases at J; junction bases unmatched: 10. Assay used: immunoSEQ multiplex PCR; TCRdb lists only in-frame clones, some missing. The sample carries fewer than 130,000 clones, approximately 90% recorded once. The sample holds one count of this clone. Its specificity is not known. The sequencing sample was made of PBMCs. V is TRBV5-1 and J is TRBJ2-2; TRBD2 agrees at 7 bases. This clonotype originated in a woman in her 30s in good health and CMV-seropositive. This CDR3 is CASSGGLQLGELFF. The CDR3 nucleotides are TGCGCCAGCTCGGGGGGTCTACAACTCGGGGAGCTGTTTTTT.